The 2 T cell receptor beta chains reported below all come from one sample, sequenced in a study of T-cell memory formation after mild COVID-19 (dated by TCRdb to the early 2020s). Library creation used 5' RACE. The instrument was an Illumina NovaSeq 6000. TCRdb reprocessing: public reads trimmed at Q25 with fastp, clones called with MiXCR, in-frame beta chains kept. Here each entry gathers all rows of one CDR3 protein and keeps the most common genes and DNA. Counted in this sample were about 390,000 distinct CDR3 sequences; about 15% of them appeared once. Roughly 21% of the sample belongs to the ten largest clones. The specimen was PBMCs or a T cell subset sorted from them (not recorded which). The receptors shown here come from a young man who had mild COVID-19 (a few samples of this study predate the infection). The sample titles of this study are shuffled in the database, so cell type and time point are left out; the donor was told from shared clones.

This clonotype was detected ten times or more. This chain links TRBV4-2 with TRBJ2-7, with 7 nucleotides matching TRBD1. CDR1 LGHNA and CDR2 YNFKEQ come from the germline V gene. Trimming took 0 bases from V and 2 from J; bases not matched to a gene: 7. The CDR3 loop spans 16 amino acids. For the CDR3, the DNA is TGTGCCAGCAGCCAAGATCTTGCAGGGGGAACCTACGAGCAGTACTTC. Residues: CASSQDLAGGTYEQYF.

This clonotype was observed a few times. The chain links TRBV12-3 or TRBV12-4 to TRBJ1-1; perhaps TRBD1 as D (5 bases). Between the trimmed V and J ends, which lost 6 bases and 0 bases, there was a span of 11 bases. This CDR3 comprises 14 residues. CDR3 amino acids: CASRPQDMNTEAFF. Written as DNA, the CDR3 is TGTGCCAGCAGACCACAGGATATGAACACTGAAGCTTTCTTT.